Listed below are T cell receptor beta chains from one sample, sequenced in a study of CD8+ T cells in alopecia areata. The assay was immunoSEQ multiplex PCR, and TCRdb's table has in-frame clones only and misses some. Of 100,000 to 150,000 clones listed, about 49% are singletons. The starting material was CD8+ T cells sorted from blood, obtained at week 0. These receptors were taken from a human donor with alopecia areata. CDR3s include the opening cysteine and the closing phenylalanine or tryptophan. D genes are given only for firm matches. Some rows have no size entry. The others give once, few or many, or a class for an expanded clone.

abundance,d_gene,v_gene,j_gene,CDR3nt,CDR3aa
.,.,TRBV30,TRBJ1-1,TGTGCCTGGAGTGTATTAAGGGACACTGAAGCTTTCTTT,CAWSVLRDTEAFF
few,.,TRBV10-3,TRBJ1-5,TGTGCCATCAGTGAGAGAGCAGACCTTAGCAATCAGCCCCAGCATTTT,CAISERADLSNQPQHF
few,TRBD2,TRBV4-1,TRBJ2-1,TGCGCCAGCAGCCCCTATCCGGGACTAGCGGGGGGGACGTCCTACAATGAGCAGTTCTTC,CASSPYPGLAGGTSYNEQFF
.,.,TRBV11-2,TRBJ2-7,TGTGCCAGCAGCTTAGATAGGTACGAGCAGTACTTC,CASSLDRYEQYF
.,.,TRBV5-6,TRBJ2-1,TGTGCCAGCAGCTTGGAAGAGGACAGACGTAAGTTCTTC,CASSLEEDRRKFF
.,.,TRBV29-1,TRBJ1-2,TGCAGCGTTGAAGCGGACCCCGGCTATGGCTACACCTTC,CSVEADPGYGYTF
.,TRBD2,TRBV25-1,TRBJ2-4,TGTGCCAGCAGTGCGGGGGAGGGGAACATTCAGTACTTC,CASSAGEGNIQYF
.,.,TRBV27,TRBJ1-5,TGTGCCAGCAGGCCCACGGGCAATCAGCCCCAGCATTTT,CASRPTGNQPQHF
.,TRBD1,TRBV15,TRBJ2-7,TGTGCCACCAGCAGCCCGGGACAGGGAATGGACGAGCAGTACTTC,CATSSPGQGMDEQYF
.,.,TRBV29-1,TRBJ1-2,TGCAGCGTTTGGCAAAACTATGGCTACACCTTC,CSVWQNYGYTF
few,.,TRBV27,TRBJ1-2,TGTGCCAGCAGTTTGTTAAGCTCCCTGACACGTAACCCCTATGGCTACACCTTC,CASSLLSSLTRNPYGYTF
.,.,TRBV4-2,TRBJ1-2,TGTGCCAGCAGCCAAGGTCCCCACCCGCACAGGGTGGGCTATGGCTACACCTTC,CASSQGPHPHRVGYGYTF
few,.,TRBV29-1,TRBJ2-1,TGCAGCGTTGAAGGGCCCGGGGGGCCCCATGAGCAGTTCTTC,CSVEGPGGPHEQFF
.,TRBD1,TRBV7-9,TRBJ2-7,TGTGCCAGCAGCGCTAGGGCCGGGACAGGGGCCTACGAGCAGTACTTC,CASSARAGTGAYEQYF
.,.,TRBV27,TRBJ2-1,TGTGCCAGCAGTTTGAGAGACTACAATGAGCAGTTCTTC,CASSLRDYNEQFF
.,.,TRBV4-1,TRBJ2-7,TGCGCCAGCAGCCAGGTGGCTGACAGGAGACGCTACGAGCAGTACTTC,CASSQVADRRRYEQYF
few,.,TRBV29-1,TRBJ2-5,TGCAGCGTTGATGTAGGAGTGGGCGAGACCCAGTACTTC,CSVDVGVGETQYF
few,.,TRBV29-1,TRBJ2-1,TGCAGCGTACTATCAGGGGCGTCCTACAATGAGCAGTTCTTC,CSVLSGASYNEQFF
.,TRBD1,TRBV29-1,TRBJ2-5,TGCAGCGTTGAAGACCGGGACAGGGATGCAGAGACCCAGTACTTC,CSVEDRDRDAETQYF
once,.,TRBV4-1,TRBJ1-1,TGCGCCAGCAGCCAAGGACGGATGAACACTGAAGCTTTCTTT,CASSQGRMNTEAFF
few,TRBD2,TRBV9,TRBJ2-3,TGTGCCAGCAGCTCGGACGCGAGCGGGGGTACGCAGTATTTT,CASSSDASGGTQYF
.,.,TRBV7-2,TRBJ2-7,TGTGCCAGCAGCTTAGCGAGGGACACACCCTCCTACGAGCAGTACTTC,CASSLARDTPSYEQYF